The T cell receptor beta chain described here comes from a study of shared clonotypes between healthy human individuals. Points from the study as a whole: On the whole, naive subsets had larger estimated richness than memory subsets had. Sequencing of the sorted subsets was shown by rarefaction to be incomplete despite large depth.

The CDR3 sequence is 16 residues long. Germline V lookup: CDR1 MGHRA, CDR2 YSYEKL. V gave up 0 bases and J gave up 9 bases; unmatched junction bases: 9. Positively selected for CCR7, the CD45RO-negative cells used as naive CD8 cells excluded terminally differentiated effector memory CD45RA+ cells. As concerns this clone: The antigen is unknown.

Assay: immunoSEQ multiplex PCR; the TCRdb copy retains only in-frame clones and omits some. In the table there are some 580,000 clones, roughly 98% of which are singletons. The sequence was collected from a man aged 25-45 years in good health. The chain couples TRBV4-1 to TRBJ1-5; the match to TRBD1 covers 9 bases. Sequenced input: naive CD8+ T cells sorted from blood. CDR3 region: CASSQEGQGLSRPQHF. As DNA, the CDR3 is TGCGCCAGCAGCCAAGAGGGACAGGGCCTTAGCCGGCCCCAGCATTTT.